These 30 T cell receptor beta chains were sequenced from one sample in a study of a mutant IDH1 vaccine in newly diagnosed glioma. The assay was immunoSEQ multiplex PCR, and TCRdb's table has in-frame clones only and misses some. The sample lists some 62,000 clones, over 80% occurring once. Time point indicated: week 47, end of study. A single vaccine dose contained 300 ug of mutant IDH1 20-mer peptide, and topical imiquimod was used with it. No antigens are known for them. The source was PBMCs, collected from a glioma patient whose treatment included an IDH1 peptide vaccine. These receptors originate from a man aged 30 to 39 with glioma.

The chain employs TRBV7-6 and TRBJ1-4, with 9 bases lining up with TRBD1. The V and J ends lost 0 bases and 15 bases, in that order; junction bases with no gene match: 11. This CDR3 region has 15 residues. Germline V CDR1 and CDR2: SGHVS, FNYEAQ. The CDR3 nucleotides read TGTGCCAGCAGCTTAGCGGTCCCGGGACAGGGACAATTGTTTTTT. As protein: CASSLAVPGQGQLFF.

The CDR3 sequence: CASSPLAFTEAFF. The CDR3 coding sequence is TGCGCCAGCAGCCCCTTGGCCTTCACTGAAGCTTTCTTT. The V call is TRBV10-2, the J call TRBJ1-1, with D uncertain. CDR1 is WSHSY and CDR2 is SAAADI in the germline V gene. The CDR3 consists of 13 residues. The V end was cut by 6 bases, the J end by 4 bases, with 12 bases between.

The count of this clone is one. The chain has TRBV5-1 and TRBJ2-3; 10 positions agree with TRBD2. This CDR3 has 17 residues. Trimming at V came to 4 bases and at J to 4 bases, leaving 12 bases not matched to a gene. Germline lookup yields CDR1 SGHRS and CDR2 YFSETQ. CDR3 coding DNA: TGCGCCAGCAGCAACCCCAAGCGGGGGGGTCGCGCAGATACGCAGTATTTT. This translates into CASSNPKRGGRADTQYF.

This clone was seen more than once but under ten times. The V call is TRBV2, the J call TRBJ1-2, with 9 bases aligning to TRBD1. This CDR3 has 16 amino acids. Germline loops: CDR1 SNHLY, CDR2 FYNNEI. J lost 6 bases, V lost 0 bases, and 8 bases had no gene match. Here the CDR3 reads CASSEAFGGTGHGYTF. The CDR3, as DNA: TGTGCCAGCAGTGAAGCGTTTGGGGGGACAGGGCATGGCTACACCTTC.

V gene TRBV30 combines with J gene TRBJ1-5; D uncertain. This CDR3 spans 14 amino acids. Trimming took off 0 bases at V and 1 base at J, with 7 bases between the two ends. The germline V gene encodes CDR1 GTSNPN and CDR2 SVGIG (reference sequence). The CDR3 region is CAWSVPASNQPQHF. The CDR3 DNA sequence: TGTGCCTGGAGTGTACCCGCAAGCAATCAGCCCCAGCATTTT.

V gene TRBV6-5 combines with J gene TRBJ2-2; no clear D. Germline CDR1 and CDR2: MNHEY and SVGAGI. Trimming removed 1 base from V and 2 bases from J, with 8 bases in between. The CDR3 runs to 15 residues. CDR3 protein: CASSYYGDNTGELFF. CDR3 in DNA: TGTGCCAGCAGTTACTATGGGGATAACACCGGGGAGCTGTTTTTT.

The CDR3 nucleotides read TGTGCCAGCAGCCAAACAGGGGGCGGTGAAAAACTGTTTTTT. Protein: CASSQTGGGEKLFF. The chain recombines TRBV4-2 with TRBJ1-4, with TRBD1 identical over 9 bases. V shed 2 bases and J 7 bases; nucleotides not matched to a gene: 2. Germline V gives CDR1 LGHNA, CDR2 YNFKEQ. The length of the CDR3 is 14 residues.

The V call is TRBV5-1, the J call TRBJ1-4; 7 bases match TRBD1. From germline, CDR1 is SGHRS and CDR2 YFSETQ. The V and J ends lost 4 bases and 3 bases, in that order; junction bases with no gene match: 9. The CDR3 length is 16 residues. CDR3 nucleotides: TGCGCCAGCAGCACTGGGCCTCAGGGGGCTAATGAAAAACTGTTTTTT. Protein: CASSTGPQGANEKLFF.

This clone was observed a handful of times. The J gene is TRBJ1-1, the V gene TRBV11-2; perhaps TRBD1 as D (5 bases). The germline V and J ends were trimmed by 5 bases and 4 bases, with 14 bases remaining between them. CDR1 is SGHAT and CDR2 is FQNNGV in the germline V gene. The CDR3 spans 14 residues. DNA for the CDR3: TGTGCCAGCAGCCAACAGGTGGCAGGCACTGAAGCTTTCTTT. Encoded protein: CASSQQVAGTEAFF.

This sequence joins TRBV29-1 and TRBJ2-1, with D tentatively TRBD2 (5 bases). CDR1 is SQVTM and CDR2 is ANQGSEA in the germline V gene. The germline V and J ends were trimmed by 7 bases and 0 bases, with 10 bases remaining between them. This CDR3 spans 13 amino acids. CDR3 sequence reads: CSARENSYNEQFF. CDR3 DNA: TGCAGCGCAAGGGAGAACTCCTACAATGAGCAGTTCTTC.

The chain combines TRBV9 with TRBJ2-1, with D maybe TRBD1 (5 bases). The CDR3 sequence is 13 residues long. V was clipped by 0 bases and J by 7 bases, with 8 bases between them. Germline loops: CDR1 SGDLS, CDR2 YYNGEE. The CDR3 nucleotides are TGTGCCAGCAGCGTAGTGAAGGGGAATGAGCAGTTCTTC. Its translation is CASSVVKGNEQFF.

The V call is TRBV21-1, the J call TRBJ1-1. TRBV21-1 is an annotated pseudogene. The CDR3 loop spans 16 amino acids. The CDR3 DNA is TGTGCCAGCAGCAAAGTAGGAGGCGGAAAAACCACTGAAGCTTTCTTT. Translating gives CASSKVGGGKTTEAFF.

This chain uses TRBV5-5 with TRBJ2-1, with TRBD2 matching 11 bases. CDR3 length equals 16 residues. Per germline, CDR1 SGHKS and CDR2 YYEKEE (reference sequence). With V trimmed by 2 bases and J by 3 bases, 4 bases remained unmatched. The CDR3 loop is CASSFSSGGFYNEQFF. The CDR3 DNA reads TGTGCCAGCAGCTTCTCTAGCGGGGGGTTCTACAATGAGCAGTTCTTC.

This chain uses TRBV9 with TRBJ2-3; 8 bases fit TRBD2. The CDR3 length is 16 residues. Trimming removed 4 bases from V and 4 bases from J; junction bases left unmatched: 11. CDR1 and CDR2 from the germline V gene are SGDLS and YYNGEE. CDR3 in DNA: TGTGCCAGCAGCCCCCATGACGGGGGGGCCCCAGATACGCAGTATTTT. Translation gives CASSPHDGGAPDTQYF.

By share of the sample, this clone is medium-sized (0.01 to 0.1%). V usage is TRBV4-2 and J usage is TRBJ2-1; 9 bases are a match to TRBD2. This CDR3 contains 16 residues. Germline V CDR1 and CDR2: LGHNA, YNFKEQ. V dropped 0 bases and J dropped 7; count of bases not matched to a gene: 7. The CDR3 sequence is CASSQEGAGGPNEQFF. The CDR3 bases are TGTGCCAGCAGCCAAGAGGGGGCGGGGGGGCCGAATGAGCAGTTCTTC.

The chain combines TRBV6-1 with TRBJ1-1; D remains ambiguous. The germline V gene has CDR1 MNHNS and CDR2 SASEGT. V lost 11 bases, J lost 1 base, and 11 bases lay in between. The CDR3 has 12 residues. In DNA form, the CDR3 reads TGTGCCTGCGATGGGAGGAACACTGAAGCTTTCTTT. Translation: CACDGRNTEAFF.

This chain connects TRBV19 to TRBJ1-2; 7 nucleotides agree with TRBD1. The V gene end was trimmed by 0 bases and the J gene end by 4 bases; junction bases not matched to a gene: 11. This CDR3 has 17 amino acids. Germline assignment: CDR1 LNHDA and CDR2 SQIVND (reference sequence). Written as DNA, the CDR3 is TGTGCCAGTAGTATAGACAACGCAGGGGGGCGCTCCTATGGCTACACCTTC. Protein sequence: CASSIDNAGGRSYGYTF.

The chain carries TRBV6-1 and TRBJ1-2; no clear D gene. Germline V lookup: CDR1 MNHNS, CDR2 SASEGT. This CDR3 comprises 13 residues. Trimming took off 6 bases at V and 7 bases at J, with 15 bases between the two ends. The CDR3 spells CASRTATERGYTF. The CDR3 coding sequence is TGTGCCAGCAGAACAGCTACGGAGCGTGGCTACACCTTC.

This clone appeared a few times. The V call is TRBV7-9, the J call TRBJ1-4; 7 bases are shared with TRBD1. CDR1 and CDR2 from the germline V gene are SEHNR and FQNEAQ (reference sequence). This CDR3 comprises 13 residues. Losses at the gene ends were 11 bases for V and 8 bases for J; bases not matched to a gene: 11. Here the CDR3 reads CACQGGAYEKLFF. The CDR3 DNA reads as TGTGCCTGCCAGGGGGGCGCTTACGAAAAACTGTTTTTT. The whole variable domain, filled in from reference TRBV7-9 and TRBJ1-4, reads DTGVSQNPRHKITKRGQNVTFRCDPISEHNRLYWYRQTLGQGPEFLTYFQNEAQLEKSRLLSDRFSAERPKGSFSTLEIQRTEQGDSAMYLCACQGGAYEKLFFGSGTQLSVL.

V usage is TRBV15 and J usage is TRBJ2-3, with a tentative D call TRBD2 (6 bases). The germline V gene encodes CDR1 LNHNV and CDR2 YYDKDF (reference sequence). V dropped 1 base and J dropped 4 bases, with 15 bases sitting between them. The CDR3 is made up of 16 amino acids. The CDR3 region is CATSRAASERADTQYF. The CDR3 DNA reads TGTGCCACCAGCAGAGCCGCTAGCGAGAGGGCAGATACGCAGTATTTT. Variable domain in full (rest from reference TRBV15 and TRBJ2-3): DAMVIQNPRYQVTQFGKPVTLSCSQTLNHNVMYWYQQKSSQAPKLLFHYYDKDFNNEADTPDNFQSRRPNTSFCFLDIRSPGLGDTAMYLCATSRAASERADTQYFGPGTRLTVL.

This clone was observed a few times. This chain uses TRBV30 with TRBJ1-5, with D tentatively TRBD1 (6 bases). From germline, CDR1 is GTSNPN and CDR2 SVGIG (reference sequence). This CDR3 spans 13 amino acids. Trimming shortened V by 4 bases and J by 2 bases, and 9 bases separated the two germline ends. CDR3 in amino acids: CAWKGGGNQPQHF. CDR3 nucleotide sequence: TGTGCCTGGAAGGGGGGAGGCAATCAGCCCCAGCATTTT.

The chain joins TRBV5-1 to TRBJ2-3, with 7 nucleotides matching TRBD1. The CDR3 runs 15 residues. Germline CDR1 SGHRS, CDR2 YFSETQ. Unmatched junction bases numbered 12, after V lost 3 bases and J lost 8 bases. CDR3 coding DNA: TGCGCCAGCAGCTATGGGACAGATTATTCCGGTACGCAGTATTTT. This translates into CASSYGTDYSGTQYF.

The J gene is TRBJ1-2, the V gene TRBV28; the D is unclear. The CDR3 length is 11 residues. Germline CDR1 reads MDHEN; CDR2 reads SYDVKM. Deletions cut 6 bases from V and 8 bases from J, with 10 bases between. For the CDR3, the DNA is TGTGCCAGCAGCTCCCTGCGGGGCTACACCTTC. Residues: CASSSLRGYTF.

The chain employs TRBV18 and TRBJ1-5; the D is unclear. The germline gives CDR1 KGHSH, CDR2 LQKENI. CDR3 length: 15 residues. Trimming took off 5 bases at V and 4 bases at J, with 15 bases between the two ends. The CDR3 sequence is CASSSRTRANQPQHF. CDR3 in DNA: TGTGCCAGCTCATCCCGGACTCGGGCGAATCAGCCCCAGCATTTT.

There are a few counts of this clone. J is TRBJ1-5 and V is TRBV4-2; TRBD1 matches 10 bases. The CDR3 is 15 residues long. The germline V gene has CDR1 LGHNA and CDR2 YNFKEQ. The V segment lost 1 base and the J segment 7 bases; nucleotides outside the gene matches: 4. Here the CDR3 reads CASSQGQGAWQPQHF. Written as DNA, the CDR3 is TGTGCCAGCAGCCAAGGACAGGGGGCATGGCAGCCCCAGCATTTT.

CDR3 nucleotides: TGCGCCAGCAGCCCATCCCCAACGGACAGGATAAATCAGCCCCAGCATTTT. Protein sequence: CASSPSPTDRINQPQHF. The chain employs TRBV5-1 and TRBJ1-5; 7 bases map to TRBD1. Germline lookup yields CDR1 SGHRS and CDR2 YFSETQ. With V trimmed by 4 bases and J by 4 bases, 14 bases remained unmatched. The CDR3 loop spans 17 amino acids.

A single count supports this clone. The J gene is TRBJ2-5, the V gene TRBV18; 10 positions agree with TRBD2. J was trimmed by 5 bases and V by 3 bases; bases with no gene match: 9. The CDR3 contains 16 residues. Germline-derived CDR1 and CDR2 are KGHSH and LQKENI. CDR3 in DNA: TGTGCCAGCTCACCTCACAAGGGACTAGCGTCGGAGACCCAGTACTTC. This sequence encodes CASSPHKGLASETQYF.

This clone has a handful of counts. The chain employs TRBV4-1 and TRBJ2-5; weak D call: TRBD1 (5 bases). CDR3 length: 15 residues. V shed 1 base and J shed 5 bases, with 14 bases lying between them. Germline CDR1 and CDR2: MGHRA and YSYEKL. CDR3 residues: CASSQVQAKGETQYF. The CDR3 nucleotides are TGCGCCAGCAGCCAAGTACAGGCAAAGGGGGAGACCCAGTACTTC.

The chain is built from TRBV19 and TRBJ1-1; D is perhaps TRBD1 (5 bases). The V and J ends lost 1 base and 1 base respectively, with 7 bases between them. The germline gives CDR1 LNHDA, CDR2 SQIVND (reference sequence). The CDR3 loop spans 14 amino acids. The CDR3 spells CASSIGQGNTEAFF. DNA of the CDR3: TGTGCCAGTAGTATAGGGCAGGGGAACACTGAAGCTTTCTTT.

V is TRBV2 and J is TRBJ2-1, with 12 nucleotides matching TRBD1. The CDR3 is made up of 14 amino acids. In germline, CDR1 is SNHLY, CDR2 FYNNEI. After removal of 3 bases from V and 8 bases from J, the junction contained 2 bases not matched to a gene. CDR3 sequence reads: CASSEGQGAYEQFF. The CDR3 DNA is TGTGCCAGCAGTGAGGGACAGGGGGCGTATGAGCAGTTCTTC.